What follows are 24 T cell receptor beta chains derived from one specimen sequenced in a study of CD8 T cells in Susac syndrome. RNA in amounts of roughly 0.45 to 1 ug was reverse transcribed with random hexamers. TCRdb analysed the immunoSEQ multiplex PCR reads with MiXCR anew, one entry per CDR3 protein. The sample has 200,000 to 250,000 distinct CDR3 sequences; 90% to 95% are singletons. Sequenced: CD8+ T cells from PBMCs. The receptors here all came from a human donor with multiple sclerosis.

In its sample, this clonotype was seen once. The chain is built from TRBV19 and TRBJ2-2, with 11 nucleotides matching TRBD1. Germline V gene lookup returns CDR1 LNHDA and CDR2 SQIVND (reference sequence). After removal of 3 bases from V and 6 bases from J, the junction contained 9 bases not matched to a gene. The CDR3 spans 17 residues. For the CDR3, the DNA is TGTGCCAGTAGTATCGGGACAGGGGGAATTCTTCCCGGGGAGCTGTTTTTT. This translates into CASSIGTGGILPGELFF.

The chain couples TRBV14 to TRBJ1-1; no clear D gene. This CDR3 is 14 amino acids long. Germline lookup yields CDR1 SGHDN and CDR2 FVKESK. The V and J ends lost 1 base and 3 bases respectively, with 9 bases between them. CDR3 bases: TGTGCCAGCAGCCAAGGCGGTATGTACACTGAAGCTTTCTTT. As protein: CASSQGGMYTEAFF.

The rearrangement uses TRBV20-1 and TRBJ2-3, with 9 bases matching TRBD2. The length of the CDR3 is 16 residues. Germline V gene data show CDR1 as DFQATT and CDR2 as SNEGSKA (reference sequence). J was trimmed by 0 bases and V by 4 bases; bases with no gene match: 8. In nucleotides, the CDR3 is TGCAGTGCTACACTCAGCGGGAGGTGGAGCACAGATACGCAGTATTTT. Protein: CSATLSGRWSTDTQYF.

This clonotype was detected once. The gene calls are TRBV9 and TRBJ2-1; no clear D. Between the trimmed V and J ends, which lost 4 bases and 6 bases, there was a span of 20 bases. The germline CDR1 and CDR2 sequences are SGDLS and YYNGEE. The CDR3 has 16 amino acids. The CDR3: CASSPDGDRRRNEQFF. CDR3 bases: TGTGCCAGCAGCCCCGATGGGGATCGACGTCGCAATGAGCAGTTCTTC.

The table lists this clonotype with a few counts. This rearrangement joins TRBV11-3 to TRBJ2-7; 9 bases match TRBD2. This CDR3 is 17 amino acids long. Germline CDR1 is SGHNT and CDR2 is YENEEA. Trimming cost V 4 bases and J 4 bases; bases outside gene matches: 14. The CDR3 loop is CASSSSDAGGPEYEQYF. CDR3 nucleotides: TGTGCCAGCAGCTCCTCAGACGCGGGGGGGCCTGAATACGAGCAGTACTTC.

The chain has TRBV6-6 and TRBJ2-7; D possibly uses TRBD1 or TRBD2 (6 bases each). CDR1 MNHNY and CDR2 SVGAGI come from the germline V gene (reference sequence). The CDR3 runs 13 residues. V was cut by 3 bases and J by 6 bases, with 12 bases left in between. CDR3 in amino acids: CASSYPQGGEQYF. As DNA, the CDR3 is TGTGCCAGCAGTTATCCACAGGGAGGCGAGCAGTACTTC.

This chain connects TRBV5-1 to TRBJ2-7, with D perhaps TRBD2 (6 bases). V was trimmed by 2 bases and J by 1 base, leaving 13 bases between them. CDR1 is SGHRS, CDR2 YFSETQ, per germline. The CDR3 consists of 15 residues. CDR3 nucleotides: TGCGCCAGCAGCTTCGGGAGCCTAGTGTCCTACGAGCAGTACTTC. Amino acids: CASSFGSLVSYEQYF.

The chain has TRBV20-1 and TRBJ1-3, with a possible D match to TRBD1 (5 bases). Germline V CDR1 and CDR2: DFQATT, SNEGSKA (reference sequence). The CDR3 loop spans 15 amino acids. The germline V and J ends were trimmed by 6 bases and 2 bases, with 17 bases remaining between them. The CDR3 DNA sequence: TGCAGTGCCCGGGACGCCGGCTCCCCTGGAAACACCATATATTTT. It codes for CSARDAGSPGNTIYF.

The CDR3 loop reads CASSYTGGNQPQHF. The CDR3 nucleotides read TGTGCCAGCAGTTACACGGGGGGCAATCAGCCCCAGCATTTT. The rearrangement links TRBV6-5 to TRBJ1-5; D is possibly TRBD1 (5 bases). The CDR3 sequence is 14 residues long. V lost 2 bases to trimming and J lost 2 bases, with 7 bases between them. The germline CDR1 and CDR2 sequences are MNHEY and SVGAGI.

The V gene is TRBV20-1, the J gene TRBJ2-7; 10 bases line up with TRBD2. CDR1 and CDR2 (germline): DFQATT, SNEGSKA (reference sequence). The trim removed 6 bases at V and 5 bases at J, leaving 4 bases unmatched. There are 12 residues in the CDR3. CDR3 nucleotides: TGCAGTGCCACTAGCGGGGACGACGAGCAGTACTTC. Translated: CSATSGDDEQYF.

In DNA form, the CDR3 reads TGTGCTAGTGGTTTGGTTAAGCAGGGCACCACCTTC. As protein: CASGLVKQGTTF. The chain employs TRBV12-5 and TRBJ1-2, with D possibly matching TRBD1 (5 bases). The length of the CDR3 is 12 residues. CDR1 is LGHNT, CDR2 FRNRAP, per germline. Between the trimmed V and J ends, which lost 0 bases and 13 bases, there was a span of 12 bases.

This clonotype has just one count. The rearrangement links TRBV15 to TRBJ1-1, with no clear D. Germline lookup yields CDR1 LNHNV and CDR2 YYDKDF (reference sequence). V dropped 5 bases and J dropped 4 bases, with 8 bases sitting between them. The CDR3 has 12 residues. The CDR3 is CATSGVGTEAFF. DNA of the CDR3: TGTGCCACCAGCGGCGTAGGCACTGAAGCTTTCTTT.

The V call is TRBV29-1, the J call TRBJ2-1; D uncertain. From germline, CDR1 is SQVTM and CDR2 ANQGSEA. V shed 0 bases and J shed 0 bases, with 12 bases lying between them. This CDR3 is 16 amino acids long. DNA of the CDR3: TGCAGCGTTGAAGATAAGGCGGCGAGCTCCTACAATGAGCAGTTCTTC. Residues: CSVEDKAASSYNEQFF.

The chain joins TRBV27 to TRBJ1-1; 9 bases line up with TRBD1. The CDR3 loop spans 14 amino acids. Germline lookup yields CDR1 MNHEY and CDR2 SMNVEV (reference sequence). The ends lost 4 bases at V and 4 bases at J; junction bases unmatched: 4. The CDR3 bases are TGTGCCAGCAGTTCTGGACAGGGGACCACTGAAGCTTTCTTT. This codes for CASSSGQGTTEAFF.

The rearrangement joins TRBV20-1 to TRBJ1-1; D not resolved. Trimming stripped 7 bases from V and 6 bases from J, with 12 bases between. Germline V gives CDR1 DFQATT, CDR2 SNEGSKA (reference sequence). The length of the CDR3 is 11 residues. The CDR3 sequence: CSEWAWAEAFF. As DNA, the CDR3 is TGCAGTGAATGGGCCTGGGCTGAAGCTTTCTTT.

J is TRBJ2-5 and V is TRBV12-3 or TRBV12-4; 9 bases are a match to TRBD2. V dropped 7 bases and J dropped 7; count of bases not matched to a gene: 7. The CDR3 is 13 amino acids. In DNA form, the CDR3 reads TGTGCCAGCACCCAGCGGGAGGAAGGGACCCAGTACTTC. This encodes CASTQREEGTQYF.

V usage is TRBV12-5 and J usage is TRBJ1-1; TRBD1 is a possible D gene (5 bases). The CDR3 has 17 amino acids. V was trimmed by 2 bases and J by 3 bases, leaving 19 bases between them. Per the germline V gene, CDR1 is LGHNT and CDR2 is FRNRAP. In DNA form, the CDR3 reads TGTGCTAGTGGTTTGATCCAGGGAGGAAGAACCGACACTGAAGCTTTCTTT. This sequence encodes CASGLIQGGRTDTEAFF.

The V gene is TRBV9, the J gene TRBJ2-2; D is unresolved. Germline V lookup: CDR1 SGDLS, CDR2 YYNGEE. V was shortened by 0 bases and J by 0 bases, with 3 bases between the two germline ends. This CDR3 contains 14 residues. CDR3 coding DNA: TGTGCCAGCAGCGTAGCGGCGAACACCGGGGAGCTGTTTTTT. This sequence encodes CASSVAANTGELFF.

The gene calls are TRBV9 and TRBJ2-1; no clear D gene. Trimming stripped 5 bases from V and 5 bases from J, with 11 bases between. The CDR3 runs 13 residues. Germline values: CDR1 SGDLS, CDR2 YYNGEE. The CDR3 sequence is CASSDVFNNEQFF. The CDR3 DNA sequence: TGTGCCAGCAGTGACGTCTTTAACAATGAGCAGTTCTTC.

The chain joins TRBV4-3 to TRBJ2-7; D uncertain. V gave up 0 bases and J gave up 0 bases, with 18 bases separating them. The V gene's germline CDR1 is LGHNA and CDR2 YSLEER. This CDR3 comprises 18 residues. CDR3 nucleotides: TGCGCCAGCAGCCAAGATCCTGTAGGGCTATTATCCTCCTACGAGCAGTACTTC. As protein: CASSQDPVGLLSSYEQYF.

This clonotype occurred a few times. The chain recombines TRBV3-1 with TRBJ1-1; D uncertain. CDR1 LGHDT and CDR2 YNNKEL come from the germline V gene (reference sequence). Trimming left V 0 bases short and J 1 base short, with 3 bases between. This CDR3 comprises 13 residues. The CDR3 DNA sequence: TGTGCCAGCAGCCAAGATGGGAACACTGAAGCTTTCTTT. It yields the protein CASSQDGNTEAFF.

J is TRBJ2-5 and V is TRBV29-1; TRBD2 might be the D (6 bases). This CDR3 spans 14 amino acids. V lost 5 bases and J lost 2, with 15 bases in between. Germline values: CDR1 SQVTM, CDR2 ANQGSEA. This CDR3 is CSVLGGLEQETQYF. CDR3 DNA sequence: TGCAGCGTTCTGGGGGGATTGGAGCAAGAGACCCAGTACTTC.

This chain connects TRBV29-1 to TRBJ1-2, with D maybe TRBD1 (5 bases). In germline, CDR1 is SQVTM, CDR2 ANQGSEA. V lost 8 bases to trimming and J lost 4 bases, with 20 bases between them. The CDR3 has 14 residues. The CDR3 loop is CSTFQGEGVYGYTF. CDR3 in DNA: TGCAGCACCTTTCAGGGCGAGGGCGTCTATGGCTACACCTTC.

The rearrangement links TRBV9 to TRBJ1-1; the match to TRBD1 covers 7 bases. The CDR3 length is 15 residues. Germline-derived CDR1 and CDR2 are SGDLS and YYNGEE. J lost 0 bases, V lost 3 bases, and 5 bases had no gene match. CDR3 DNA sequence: TGTGCCAGCAGCGGGACGACAGGGTTGAACACTGAAGCTTTCTTT. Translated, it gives CASSGTTGLNTEAFF.